A single sample is the source of the 17 T cell receptor beta chains below, sequenced in a study of blood T cell repertoires in COVID-19. Clones were sequenced by immunoSEQ multiplex PCR, and TCRdb holds only the in-frame ones, with some missing. Of over 350,000 clones listed, about 85% were seen once; the top ten hold roughly 2%. The sample comprised PBMCs or T cells enriched from blood (not recorded which). The receptor source for this set is a woman between 18 and 30 years old with acute COVID-19.

The chain has TRBV15 and TRBJ1-5; D might be TRBD1 (5 bases). Looked up from germline, CDR1 is LNHNV and CDR2 is YYDKDF (reference sequence). This CDR3 has 15 amino acids. V lost 1 base, J lost 7 bases, and 14 bases lay in between. The CDR3 sequence is CATSRVAGPGQPQHF. CDR3 nucleotide sequence: TGTGCCACCAGCAGAGTGGCAGGGCCAGGGCAGCCCCAGCATTTT.

The gene calls are TRBV3-1 (or the pseudogene TRBV3-2) and TRBJ1-4; 8 bases match TRBD1. Per the germline V gene, CDR1 is LGHDT and CDR2 is YNNKEL (reference sequence). The junction had 7 bases not matched to a gene; V was cut back by 1 base and J by 9 bases. CDR3 length equals 15 residues. The CDR3 coding sequence is TGTGCCAGCAGCCAAGTGGGGGCAGGGGGCAAAAAACTGTTTTTT. Encoded protein: CASSQVGAGGKKLFF.

This CDR3 is CASSATTGTYSYEQYF. The DNA of the CDR3 is TGTGCCAGCAGTGCGACGACCGGGACATACTCCTACGAGCAGTACTTC. The J gene is TRBJ2-7, the V gene TRBV6-1; D is perhaps TRBD1 (6 bases). Per germline, CDR1 MNHNS and CDR2 SASEGT. This CDR3 has 16 residues. V dropped 4 bases and J dropped 0 bases, with 16 bases sitting between them.

This chain links TRBV10-3 with TRBJ1-5; the D gene is possibly TRBD1 (6 bases). The germline CDR1 and CDR2 sequences are ENHRY and SYGVKD. The CDR3 covers 15 residues. The V gene lost 0 bases and the J gene lost 3 bases, with 9 bases spanning the gap. CDR3 loop: CAISESQGTNQPQHF. In nucleotides, the CDR3 is TGTGCCATCAGTGAGTCACAGGGCACCAATCAGCCCCAGCATTTT.

The gene calls are TRBV19 and TRBJ1-2; weak D call: TRBD1 (6 bases). Germline V CDR1 and CDR2: LNHDA, SQIVND (reference sequence). With 7 bases removed from V and 2 bases from J, the gap between germline ends came to 14 bases. The CDR3 spans 14 residues. The CDR3 DNA reads TGTGCCAGTAAGAACAGGGATACGAACTATGGCTACACCTTC. Protein sequence: CASKNRDTNYGYTF.

For this clone: Possible read error: a much larger clone is one base away. The identical CDR3 is also encoded by other nucleotide sequences in the sample. The chain recombines TRBV3-1 (or the pseudogene TRBV3-2) with TRBJ1-6; D is ambiguous. Between the trimmed V and J ends, which lost 3 bases and 5 bases, there was a span of 5 bases. CDR1 is LGHDT, CDR2 YNNKEL, per germline (reference sequence). The CDR3 is made up of 13 amino acids. This CDR3 is CASSQGDNSPLHF. CDR3 DNA: TGTGCCAGCAGCCAGGGCGATAATTCACCCCTCCACTTT.

This chain connects TRBV6-5 to TRBJ1-2, with 11 bases lining up with TRBD1. CDR3 length: 14 amino acids. Germline CDR1 MNHEY, CDR2 SVGAGI. V lost 6 bases to trimming and J lost 4 bases; unmatched junction nucleotides: 4. In DNA form, the CDR3 reads TGTGCCAGCAGGGACAGGGGGCGAAGCTATGGCTACACCTTC. This sequence encodes CASRDRGRSYGYTF.

This sequence joins TRBV10-2 and TRBJ2-4, with a possible D match to TRBD2 (5 bases). V lost 5 bases, J lost 7 bases, and 18 bases lay in between. CDR3 length equals 15 residues. Germline V gene sequence: CDR1 WSHSY, CDR2 SAAADI. DNA for the CDR3: TGCGCCAGCAGTTGGCGGGCGGGCGGAACGAACATTCAGTACTTC. It translates to CASSWRAGGTNIQYF.

The chain couples TRBV24-1 to TRBJ2-1, with 9 bases fitting TRBD2. This CDR3 has 15 amino acids. V was clipped by 6 bases and J by 10 bases; unmatched bases: 12. Germline CDR1 and CDR2: KGHDR and SFDVKD. CDR3 DNA: TGTGCCACCAGTCGAACTAGCGGGCCCTATGGGGAGCAGTTCTTC. It codes for CATSRTSGPYGEQFF.

The chain is built from TRBV20-1 and TRBJ1-4; tentatively, D is TRBD1 (5 bases). The CDR3 sequence is 14 residues long. With 3 bases removed from V and 8 bases from J, the gap between germline ends came to 16 bases. Germline values: CDR1 DFQATT, CDR2 SNEGSKA (reference sequence). The DNA for the CDR3 is TGCAGTGCTAGTCCTCGGGCAGGGTCGGAAAAACTGTTTTTT. Encoded protein: CSASPRAGSEKLFF.

The chain combines TRBV19 with TRBJ1-6; 7 positions agree with TRBD1. Germline CDR1 reads LNHDA; CDR2 reads SQIVND (reference sequence). The CDR3 runs to 14 residues. J was trimmed by 6 bases and V by 6 bases; bases with no gene match: 5. This CDR3 is CASRRDSLNSPLHF. As DNA, the CDR3 is TGTGCCAGTAGGAGGGACAGCCTTAATTCACCCCTCCACTTT.

The chain has TRBV12-3 or TRBV12-4 and TRBJ1-1; D call uncertain. Trimming removed 2 bases from V and 8 bases from J, with 9 bases in between. The CDR3 extends over 12 amino acids. The CDR3 is CASSLPTSEAFF. DNA for the CDR3: TGTGCCAGCAGTTTACCCACATCAGAAGCTTTCTTT.

The chain is built from TRBV15 and TRBJ1-5; 9 nucleotides align to TRBD1. The germline gives CDR1 LNHNV, CDR2 YYDKDF (reference sequence). V was pared by 4 bases and J by 7 bases, with 11 bases of the junction left unmatched. This CDR3 contains 16 residues. In DNA form, the CDR3 reads TGTGCCACCAGCACGCCTACGGACAGGGGTAAGCAGCCCCAGCATTTT. Residues: CATSTPTDRGKQPQHF. The complete variable domain, with remaining parts taken from reference TRBV15 and TRBJ1-5, reads DAMVIQNPRYQVTQFGKPVTLSCSQTLNHNVMYWYQQKSSQAPKLLFHYYDKDFNNEADTPDNFQSRRPNTSFCFLDIRSPGLGDTAMYLCATSTPTDRGKQPQHFGDGTRLSIL.

V gene TRBV3-1 (or the pseudogene TRBV3-2) combines with J gene TRBJ2-5, with D unresolved. The germline V gene encodes CDR1 LGHDT and CDR2 YNNKEL (reference sequence). This CDR3 has 14 amino acids. V shed 4 bases and J shed 1 base, with 10 bases lying between them. The CDR3 sequence: CASSLRLGQETQYF. The DNA of the CDR3 is TGTGCCAGCAGCCTAAGACTGGGCCAAGAGACCCAGTACTTC.

This clone was seen ten or more times. The V call is TRBV3-1 (or the pseudogene TRBV3-2), the J call TRBJ2-1, with TRBD1 identical over 8 bases. Trimming removed 6 bases from V and 0 bases from J; junction bases left unmatched: 7. CDR3 size: 16 residues. The germline gives CDR1 LGHDT, CDR2 YNNKEL (reference sequence). The CDR3 loop is CASSPGGLSSYNEQFF. CDR3 nucleotides: TGTGCCAGCAGTCCAGGGGGCTTAAGCTCCTACAATGAGCAGTTCTTC.

The genes are TRBV7-9 and TRBJ2-1, with TRBD1 identical over 7 bases. In germline, CDR1 is SEHNR, CDR2 FQNEAQ (reference sequence). CDR3 length: 16 amino acids. The V and J ends lost 5 bases and 7 bases, in that order; junction bases with no gene match: 14. The CDR3 loop is CASSPGLGTDRNEQFF. CDR3 nucleotides: TGTGCCAGCAGCCCGGGCTTAGGGACAGATCGAAATGAGCAGTTCTTC. Drawing the rest from reference TRBV7-9 and TRBJ2-1, the complete variable domain is DTGVSQNPRHKITKRGQNVTFRCDPISEHNRLYWYRQTLGQGPEFLTYFQNEAQLEKSRLLSDRFSAERPKGSFSTLEIQRTEQGDSAMYLCASSPGLGTDRNEQFFGPGTRLTVL.

The rearrangement links TRBV19 to TRBJ2-1; TRBD2 matches at 10 bases. J lost 1 base, V lost 0 bases, and 3 bases had no gene match. The CDR3 runs 17 residues. Germline values: CDR1 LNHDA, CDR2 SQIVND (reference sequence). DNA for the CDR3: TGTGCCAGTAGTATAGATCGGACTAGCGGTTCCTACAATGAGCAGTTCTTC. The encoded protein is CASSIDRTSGSYNEQFF.